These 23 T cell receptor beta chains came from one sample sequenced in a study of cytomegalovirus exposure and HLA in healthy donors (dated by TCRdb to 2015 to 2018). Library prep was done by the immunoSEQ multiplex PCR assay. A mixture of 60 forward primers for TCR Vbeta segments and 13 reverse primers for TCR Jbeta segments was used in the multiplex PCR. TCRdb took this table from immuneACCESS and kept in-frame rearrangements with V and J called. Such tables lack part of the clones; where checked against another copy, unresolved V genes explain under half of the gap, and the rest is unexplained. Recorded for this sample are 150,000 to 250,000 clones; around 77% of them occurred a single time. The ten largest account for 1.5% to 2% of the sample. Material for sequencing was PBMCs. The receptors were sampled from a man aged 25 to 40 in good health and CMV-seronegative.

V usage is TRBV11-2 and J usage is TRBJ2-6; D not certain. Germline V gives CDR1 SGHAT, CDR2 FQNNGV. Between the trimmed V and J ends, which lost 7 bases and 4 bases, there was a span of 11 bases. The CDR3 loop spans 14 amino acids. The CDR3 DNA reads TGTGCCAGCATGCTTCGGTCCGGGGCCAACGTCCTGACTTTC. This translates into CASMLRSGANVLTF.

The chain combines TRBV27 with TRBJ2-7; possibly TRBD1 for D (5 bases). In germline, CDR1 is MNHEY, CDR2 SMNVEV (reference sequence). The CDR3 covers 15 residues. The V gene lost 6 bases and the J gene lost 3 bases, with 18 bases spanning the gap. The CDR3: CASRKTVIPIYEQYF. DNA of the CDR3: TGTGCCAGCAGGAAGACAGTTATTCCTATCTACGAGCAGTACTTC.

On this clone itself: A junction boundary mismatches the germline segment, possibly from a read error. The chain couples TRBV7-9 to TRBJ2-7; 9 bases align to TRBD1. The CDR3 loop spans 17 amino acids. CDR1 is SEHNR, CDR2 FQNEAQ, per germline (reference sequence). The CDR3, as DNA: TGTTCCAGCAGCTTAGCGGTTGGGGGACAGGGCCTCGGCGAGCAGTACTTC. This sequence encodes CSSSLAVGGQGLGEQYF.

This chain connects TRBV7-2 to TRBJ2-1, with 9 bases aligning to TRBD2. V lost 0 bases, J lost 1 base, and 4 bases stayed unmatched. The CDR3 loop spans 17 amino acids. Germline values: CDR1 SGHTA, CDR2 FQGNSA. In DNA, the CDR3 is TGTGCCAGCAGCTTAGCTAGCGGGAGCTATTCCTACAATGAGCAGTTCTTC. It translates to CASSLASGSYSYNEQFF.

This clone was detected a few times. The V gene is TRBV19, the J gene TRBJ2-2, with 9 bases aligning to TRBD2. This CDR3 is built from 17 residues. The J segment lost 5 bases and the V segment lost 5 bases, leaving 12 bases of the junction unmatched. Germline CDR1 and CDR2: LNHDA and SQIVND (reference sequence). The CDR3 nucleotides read TGTGCCAGTAGTCGCCGTAGCGGGAGTGGAGGAACCGGGGAGCTGTTTTTT. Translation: CASSRRSGSGGTGELFF.

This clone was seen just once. The CDR3 region has the DNA TGTGCCAGCAGGGAGGGGACAGGACCCCATCAGCCCCAGCATTTT. It encodes CASREGTGPHQPQHF. The J gene is TRBJ1-5, the V gene TRBV25-1, with 8 nucleotides matching TRBD1. Germline V CDR1 and CDR2: MGHDK, SYGVNS. The CDR3 totals 15 residues. The ends lost 6 bases at V and 5 bases at J; junction bases unmatched: 9.

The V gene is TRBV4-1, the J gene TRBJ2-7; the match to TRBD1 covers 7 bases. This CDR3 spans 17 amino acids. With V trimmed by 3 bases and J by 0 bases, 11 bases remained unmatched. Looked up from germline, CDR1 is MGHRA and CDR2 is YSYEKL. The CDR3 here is CASSHRLQDRRSYEQYF. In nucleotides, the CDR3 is TGCGCCAGCAGCCACCGCCTCCAGGACAGGCGCTCCTACGAGCAGTACTTC.

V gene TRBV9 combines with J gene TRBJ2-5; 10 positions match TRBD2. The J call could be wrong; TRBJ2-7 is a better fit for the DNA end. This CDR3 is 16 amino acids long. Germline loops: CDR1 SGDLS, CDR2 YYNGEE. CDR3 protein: CASSVGDLAGVHEQYF. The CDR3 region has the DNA TGTGCCAGCAGCGTAGGAGATCTAGCGGGAGTTCACGAGCAGTACTTC.

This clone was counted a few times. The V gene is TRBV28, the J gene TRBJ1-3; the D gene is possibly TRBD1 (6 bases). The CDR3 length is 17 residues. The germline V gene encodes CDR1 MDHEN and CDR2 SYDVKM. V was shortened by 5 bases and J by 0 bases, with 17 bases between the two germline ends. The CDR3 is CASSPPGQGSSGNTIYF. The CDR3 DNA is TGTGCCAGCAGTCCCCCGGGGCAGGGGAGCTCTGGAAACACCATATATTTT.

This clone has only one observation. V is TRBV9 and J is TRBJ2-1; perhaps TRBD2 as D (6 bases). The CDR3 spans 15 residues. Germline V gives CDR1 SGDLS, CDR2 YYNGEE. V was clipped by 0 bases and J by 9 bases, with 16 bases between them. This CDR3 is CASSVDGQVGGEQFF. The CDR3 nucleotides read TGTGCCAGCAGCGTAGATGGGCAGGTCGGGGGTGAGCAGTTCTTC.

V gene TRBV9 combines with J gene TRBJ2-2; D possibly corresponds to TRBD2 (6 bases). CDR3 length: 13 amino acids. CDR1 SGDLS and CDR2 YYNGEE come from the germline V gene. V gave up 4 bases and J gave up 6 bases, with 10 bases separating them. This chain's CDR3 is CASSLWEAGELFF. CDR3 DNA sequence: TGTGCCAGCAGCCTCTGGGAGGCCGGGGAGCTGTTTTTT.

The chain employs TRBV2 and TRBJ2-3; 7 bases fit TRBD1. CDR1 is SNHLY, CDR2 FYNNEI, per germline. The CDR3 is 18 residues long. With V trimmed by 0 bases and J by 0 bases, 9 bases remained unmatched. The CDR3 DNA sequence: TGTGCCAGCAGTGAAGCGTTTAGGGGGCTCGGGAGCACAGATACGCAGTATTTT. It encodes CASSEAFRGLGSTDTQYF.

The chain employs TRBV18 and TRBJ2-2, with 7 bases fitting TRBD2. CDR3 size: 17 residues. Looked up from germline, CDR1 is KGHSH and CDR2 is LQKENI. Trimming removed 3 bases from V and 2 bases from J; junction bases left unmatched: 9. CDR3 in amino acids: CASSPFVLADNTGELFF. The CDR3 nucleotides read TGTGCCAGCTCACCGTTCGTCCTAGCGGATAACACCGGGGAGCTGTTTTTT.

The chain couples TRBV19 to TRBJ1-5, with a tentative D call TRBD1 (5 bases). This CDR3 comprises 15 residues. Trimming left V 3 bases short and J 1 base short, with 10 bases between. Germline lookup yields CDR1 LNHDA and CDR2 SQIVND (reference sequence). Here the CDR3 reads CASSISRQSNQPQHF. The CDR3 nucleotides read TGTGCCAGTAGTATCAGTAGACAGAGCAATCAGCCCCAGCATTTT.

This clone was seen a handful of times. The CDR3 DNA reads TGTGCCAGCAGTGACCAGGGACAGGGGGTTGATGGCTACACCTTC. It codes for CASSDQGQGVDGYTF. The chain carries TRBV6-4 and TRBJ1-2, with 11 bases aligning to TRBD1. Looked up from germline, CDR1 is MRHNA and CDR2 is SNTAGT. V gave up 2 bases and J gave up 6 bases; unmatched junction bases: 5. The CDR3 is made up of 15 amino acids.

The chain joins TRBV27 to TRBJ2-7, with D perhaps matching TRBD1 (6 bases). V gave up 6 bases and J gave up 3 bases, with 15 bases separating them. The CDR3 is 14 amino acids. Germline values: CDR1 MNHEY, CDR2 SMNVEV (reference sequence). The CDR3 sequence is CASRWGHQNYEQYF. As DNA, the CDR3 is TGTGCCAGCAGGTGGGGACATCAAAACTACGAGCAGTACTTC.

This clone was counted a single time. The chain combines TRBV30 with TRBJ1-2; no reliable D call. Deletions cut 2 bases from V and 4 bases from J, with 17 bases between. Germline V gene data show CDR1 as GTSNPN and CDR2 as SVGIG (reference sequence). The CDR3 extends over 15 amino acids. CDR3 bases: TGTGCCTGGAGTCCCGGGCCCGCCGGAGGCTATGGCTACACCTTC. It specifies CAWSPGPAGGYGYTF.

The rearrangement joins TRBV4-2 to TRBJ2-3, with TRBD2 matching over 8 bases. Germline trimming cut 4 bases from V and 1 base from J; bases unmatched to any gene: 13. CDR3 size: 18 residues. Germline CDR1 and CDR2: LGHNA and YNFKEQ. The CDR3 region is CASSPRGSGGGGTDTQYF. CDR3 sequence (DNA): TGTGCCAGCAGCCCCCGGGGCAGCGGGGGTGGAGGCACAGATACGCAGTATTTT.

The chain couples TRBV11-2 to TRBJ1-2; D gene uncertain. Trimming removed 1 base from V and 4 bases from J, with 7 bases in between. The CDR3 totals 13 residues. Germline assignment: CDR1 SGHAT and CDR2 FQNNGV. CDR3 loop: CASSLGEGYGYTF. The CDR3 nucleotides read TGTGCCAGCAGCTTAGGAGAGGGCTATGGCTACACCTTC.

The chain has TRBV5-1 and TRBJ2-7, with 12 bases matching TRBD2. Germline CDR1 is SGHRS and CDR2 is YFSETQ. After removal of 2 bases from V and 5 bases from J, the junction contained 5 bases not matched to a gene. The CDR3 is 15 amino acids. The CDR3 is CASSFTSGRFNEQYF. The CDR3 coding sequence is TGCGCCAGCAGCTTCACTAGCGGGAGGTTCAACGAGCAGTACTTC.

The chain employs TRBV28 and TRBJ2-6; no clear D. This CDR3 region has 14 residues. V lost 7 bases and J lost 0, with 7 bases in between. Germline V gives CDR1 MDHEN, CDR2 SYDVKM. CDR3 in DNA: TGTGCCAGCATCCAGGACTCTGGGGCCAACGTCCTGACTTTC. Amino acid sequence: CASIQDSGANVLTF.

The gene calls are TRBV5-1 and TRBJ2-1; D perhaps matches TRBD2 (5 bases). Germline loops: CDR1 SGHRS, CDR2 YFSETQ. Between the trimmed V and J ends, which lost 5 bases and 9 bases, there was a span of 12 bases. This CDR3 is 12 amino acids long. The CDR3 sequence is CASRVGGPEQFF. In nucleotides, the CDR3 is TGCGCCAGCAGAGTCGGCGGGCCTGAGCAGTTCTTC.

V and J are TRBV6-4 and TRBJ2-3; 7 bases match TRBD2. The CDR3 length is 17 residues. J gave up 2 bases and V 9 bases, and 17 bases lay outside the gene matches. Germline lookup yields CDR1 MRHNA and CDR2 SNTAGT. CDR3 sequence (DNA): TGTGCCAGTACTCCACTAGCGATACCTACACACACAGATACGCAGTATTTT. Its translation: CASTPLAIPTHTDTQYF.